The rows below give T cell receptor beta chains drawn from one sample of a study of blood T cell repertoires in COVID-19. Assay used: immunoSEQ multiplex PCR; TCRdb lists only in-frame clones, some missing. Here the sample spans 130,000 to 150,000 clones, 84% being singletons. The sequencing sample was made of peripheral blood. The receptors were sampled from a man between 60 and 75 years old with active or convalescent COVID-19. CDR3s include the opening cysteine and the closing phenylalanine or tryptophan. D genes are given only for firm matches. Clone size is given for some rows only: seen once, a few or many times, or a class if the clone is expanded.

CDR3aa: CASRGQGYGYTF
CDR3nt: TGTGCCAGCAGGGGACAGGGCTATGGCTACACCTTC
abundance: NA
j_gene: TRBJ1-2
d_gene: TRBD1
v_gene: TRBV12-3/TRBV12-4

CDR3aa: CASSLAGRNYEQYF
CDR3nt: TGTGCCAGCAGCTTAGCTGGTAGAAACTACGAGCAGTACTTC
abundance: few
j_gene: TRBJ2-7
d_gene: NA
v_gene: TRBV7-2

CDR3aa: CASSLYSGTGKSEQFF
CDR3nt: TGTGCCAGCAGCTTATACTCCGGAACAGGGAAGAGTGAGCAGTTCTTC
abundance: NA
j_gene: TRBJ2-1
d_gene: NA
v_gene: TRBV7-2

CDR3aa: CASSYGRGDTNTEAFF
CDR3nt: TGTGCCAGCAGTTACGGGCGGGGGGATACGAACACTGAAGCTTTCTTT
abundance: NA
j_gene: TRBJ1-1
d_gene: NA
v_gene: TRBV6-2/TRBV6-3

CDR3aa: CASSETPRGNYGYTF
CDR3nt: TGTGCCAGCTCAGAGACACCGAGGGGGAACTATGGCTACACCTTC
abundance: NA
j_gene: TRBJ1-2
d_gene: NA
v_gene: TRBV18

CDR3aa: CASSSLRGGRETQYF
CDR3nt: TGTGCCAGCAGCTCCCTAAGGGGGGGCCGGGAGACCCAGTACTTC
abundance: NA
j_gene: TRBJ2-5
d_gene: NA
v_gene: TRBV11-2

CDR3aa: CASSPDSNTEAFF
CDR3nt: TGTGCCAGCAGCCCGGACTCGAACACTGAAGCTTTCTTT
abundance: NA
j_gene: TRBJ1-1
d_gene: NA
v_gene: TRBV3-1/TRBV3-2

CDR3aa: CASSLGGAPYYGYTF
CDR3nt: TGTGCCAGCAGTTTAGGGGGCGCCCCATACTATGGCTACACCTTC
abundance: NA
j_gene: TRBJ1-2
d_gene: NA
v_gene: TRBV27

CDR3aa: CASSFWTGENTEAFF
CDR3nt: TGTGCCAGCAGCTTCTGGACAGGGGAGAACACTGAAGCTTTCTTT
abundance: NA
j_gene: TRBJ1-1
d_gene: TRBD1
v_gene: TRBV5-8

CDR3aa: CASSFIGTVYEQYF
CDR3nt: TGTGCCAGCAGTTTTATTGGGACAGTCTACGAGCAGTACTTC
abundance: NA
j_gene: TRBJ2-7
d_gene: TRBD1
v_gene: TRBV27

CDR3aa: CASGPSGSLYNEQFF
CDR3nt: TGTGCTAGTGGCCCGAGCGGGAGTCTCTACAATGAGCAGTTCTTC
abundance: NA
j_gene: TRBJ2-1
d_gene: TRBD2
v_gene: TRBV12-5

CDR3aa: CASSSRRSTEFQPQHF
CDR3nt: TGTGCCAGCAGTAGTAGACGTTCGACAGAGTTTCAGCCCCAGCATTTT
abundance: NA
j_gene: TRBJ1-5
d_gene: NA
v_gene: TRBV6-6

CDR3aa: CASSRAGARMTTNEKLFF
CDR3nt: TGTGCCAGTAGTCGGGCAGGGGCCCGTATGACAACTAATGAAAAACTGTTTTTT
abundance: NA
j_gene: TRBJ1-4
d_gene: NA
v_gene: TRBV19

CDR3aa: CASDLTGGGYGYTF
CDR3nt: TGTGCTAGCGACCTCACAGGGGGTGGATATGGCTACACCTTC
abundance: NA
j_gene: TRBJ1-2
d_gene: TRBD1
v_gene: TRBV12-5

CDR3aa: CSASKGTGSSVEQFF
CDR3nt: TGCAGTGCTAGTAAGGGGACAGGGAGCTCCGTTGAGCAGTTCTTC
abundance: NA
j_gene: TRBJ2-1
d_gene: TRBD1
v_gene: TRBV20-1

CDR3aa: CAWREGFFSGANVLTF
CDR3nt: TGTGCCTGGAGGGAGGGATTCTTCTCTGGGGCCAACGTCCTGACTTTC
abundance: once
j_gene: TRBJ2-6
d_gene: NA
v_gene: TRBV30

CDR3aa: CASSPGGGLVNTEAFF
CDR3nt: TGTGCCAGCAGCCCCGGCGGGGGGCTCGTGAACACTGAAGCTTTCTTT
abundance: NA
j_gene: TRBJ1-1
d_gene: NA
v_gene: TRBV3-1/TRBV3-2

CDR3aa: CASSFPVTSGSYNEQFF
CDR3nt: TGTGCCAGCAGCTTCCCTGTGACTAGCGGGAGCTACAATGAGCAGTTCTTC
abundance: NA
j_gene: TRBJ2-1
d_gene: TRBD2
v_gene: TRBV7-9

CDR3aa: CASSQDPPPGAYNEQFF
CDR3nt: TGCGCCAGCAGCCAAGATCCCCCCCCAGGGGCTTACAATGAGCAGTTCTTC
abundance: NA
j_gene: TRBJ2-1
d_gene: NA
v_gene: TRBV4-1

CDR3aa: CASSPRGVSGNTIYF
CDR3nt: TGTGCCAGCAGCCCCCGAGGCGTCTCTGGAAACACCATATATTTT
abundance: NA
j_gene: TRBJ1-3
d_gene: NA
v_gene: TRBV5-6

CDR3aa: CASSPPRGGGGEAFF
CDR3nt: TGTGCCAGCTCACCACCACGAGGGGGGGGAGGGGAAGCTTTCTTT
abundance: NA
j_gene: TRBJ1-1
d_gene: NA
v_gene: TRBV18

CDR3aa: CASSYSILGGTEAFF
CDR3nt: TGTGCCAGCAGTTACTCGATCCTGGGGGGCACTGAAGCTTTCTTT
abundance: NA
j_gene: TRBJ1-1
d_gene: NA
v_gene: TRBV6-5

CDR3aa: CASSLTGGQYNEQFF
CDR3nt: TGTGCCAGCAGCTTGACAGGGGGCCAATACAATGAGCAGTTCTTC
abundance: NA
j_gene: TRBJ2-1
d_gene: TRBD1
v_gene: TRBV7-2

CDR3aa: CASSPLSGLRLYNEQFF
CDR3nt: TGTGCCAGCAGTCCCCTAAGCGGTCTTAGGCTCTACAATGAGCAGTTCTTC
abundance: few
j_gene: TRBJ2-1
d_gene: NA
v_gene: TRBV2

CDR3aa: CASSSDRDEAFF
CDR3nt: TGTGCCAGCAGCTCGGACAGAGACGAAGCTTTCTTT
abundance: NA
j_gene: TRBJ1-1
d_gene: NA
v_gene: TRBV11-2

CDR3aa: CASSYLGGWNEKLFF
CDR3nt: TGTGCCAGCAGCTACCTAGGGGGTTGGAATGAAAAACTGTTTTTT
abundance: NA
j_gene: TRBJ1-4
d_gene: NA
v_gene: TRBV11-2

CDR3aa: CASSGGLAGTDTQYF
CDR3nt: TGTGCCAGCAGCGGGGGACTAGCGGGGACAGATACGCAGTATTTT
abundance: NA
j_gene: TRBJ2-3
d_gene: TRBD2
v_gene: TRBV11-3

CDR3aa: CASRTSGGWGAQYF
CDR3nt: TGTGCCAGCAGGACTAGTGGGGGGTGGGGGGCCCAGTACTTC
abundance: NA
j_gene: TRBJ2-5
d_gene: NA
v_gene: TRBV27

CDR3aa: CASSVAVAGESLMNTEAFF
CDR3nt: TGTGCCAGCAGCGTAGCCGTAGCAGGGGAAAGTCTGATGAACACTGAAGCTTTCTTT
abundance: once
j_gene: TRBJ1-1
d_gene: NA
v_gene: TRBV9

CDR3aa: CASSVFGSSYNEQFF
CDR3nt: TGTGCCAGCAGCGTCTTCGGGAGCTCCTACAATGAGCAGTTCTTC
abundance: once
j_gene: TRBJ2-1
d_gene: NA
v_gene: TRBV9

CDR3aa: CASSFSTYENTEAFF
CDR3nt: TGTGCCAGCAGTTTTAGTACGTACGAAAACACTGAAGCTTTCTTT
abundance: NA
j_gene: TRBJ1-1
d_gene: NA
v_gene: TRBV6-2/TRBV6-3

CDR3aa: CASSLGLFGDEQFF
CDR3nt: TGTGCCAGCAGCTTAGGCCTCTTCGGGGATGAGCAGTTCTTC
abundance: NA
j_gene: TRBJ2-1
d_gene: NA
v_gene: TRBV7-2

CDR3aa: CASSQEWDRVIGNEQFF
CDR3nt: TGCGCCAGCAGCCAAGAATGGGACAGGGTTATTGGGAATGAGCAGTTCTTC
abundance: NA
j_gene: TRBJ2-1
d_gene: TRBD1
v_gene: TRBV4-1

CDR3aa: CASGRTGPNTEAFF
CDR3nt: TGTGCCAGCGGGAGGACAGGACCGAACACTGAAGCTTTCTTT
abundance: NA
j_gene: TRBJ1-1
d_gene: TRBD1
v_gene: TRBV27

CDR3aa: CASRGGTYNEQFF
CDR3nt: TGTGCCAGCAGGGGAGGAACCTACAATGAGCAGTTCTTC
abundance: NA
j_gene: TRBJ2-1
d_gene: NA
v_gene: TRBV7-2

CDR3aa: CASSYAQGTAREQYF
CDR3nt: TGTGCCAGCAGTTACGCCCAGGGGACGGCGCGCGAGCAGTACTTC
abundance: NA
j_gene: TRBJ2-7
d_gene: NA
v_gene: TRBV6-5

CDR3aa: CASSVPGGPVETQYF
CDR3nt: TGTGCCAGCAGTGTCCCGGGGGGCCCGGTAGAGACCCAGTACTTC
abundance: once
j_gene: TRBJ2-5
d_gene: NA
v_gene: TRBV6-2/TRBV6-3

CDR3aa: CASGWKPGESGNTIYF
CDR3nt: TGTGCTAGTGGTTGGAAACCAGGGGAGTCTGGAAACACCATATATTTT
abundance: NA
j_gene: TRBJ1-3
d_gene: NA
v_gene: TRBV12-5

CDR3aa: CASSVGAVPIYGYTF
CDR3nt: TGTGCCAGCAGCGTAGGGGCCGTTCCCATATATGGCTACACCTTC
abundance: once
j_gene: TRBJ1-2
d_gene: NA
v_gene: TRBV9

CDR3aa: CASSPGLAGFPADTQYF
CDR3nt: TGTGCCAGCAGCCCGGGACTAGCGGGGTTTCCAGCGGATACGCAGTATTTT
abundance: NA
j_gene: TRBJ2-3
d_gene: TRBD2
v_gene: TRBV3-1/TRBV3-2

CDR3aa: CASSRTGISYNSPLHF
CDR3nt: TGTGCCAGCAGCCGGACAGGGATCTCCTATAATTCACCCCTCCACTTT
abundance: NA
j_gene: TRBJ1-6
d_gene: TRBD1
v_gene: TRBV27

CDR3aa: CASSLTQGNTEAFF
CDR3nt: TGTGCCAGCAGCTTAACTCAGGGTAACACTGAAGCTTTCTTT
abundance: NA
j_gene: TRBJ1-1
d_gene: NA
v_gene: TRBV7-9

CDR3aa: CASSQRLAGGLNEQFF
CDR3nt: TGCGCCAGCAGCCAAAGACTAGCGGGGGGGCTCAATGAGCAGTTCTTC
abundance: NA
j_gene: TRBJ2-1
d_gene: TRBD2
v_gene: TRBV4-1

CDR3aa: CASKKGRAIRNTEAFF
CDR3nt: TGTGCCAGCAAGAAAGGCAGGGCCATCCGGAACACTGAAGCTTTCTTT
abundance: NA
j_gene: TRBJ1-1
d_gene: NA
v_gene: TRBV28

CDR3aa: CASSFGGPTTEAFF
CDR3nt: TGTGCCAGCAGTTTCGGAGGGCCCACCACTGAAGCTTTCTTT
abundance: NA
j_gene: TRBJ1-1
d_gene: NA
v_gene: TRBV27

CDR3aa: CASSGSSYNEQFF
CDR3nt: TGTGCCAGCTCCGGGAGCTCCTACAATGAGCAGTTCTTC
abundance: NA
j_gene: TRBJ2-1
d_gene: NA
v_gene: TRBV6-5

CDR3aa: CASSLRQSTDTQYF
CDR3nt: TGTGCCAGCTCACTCAGACAGAGCACAGATACGCAGTATTTT
abundance: NA
j_gene: TRBJ2-3
d_gene: NA
v_gene: TRBV18

CDR3aa: CASSELRGNYGYTF
CDR3nt: TGCGCCAGCAGTGAACTGCGGGGCAACTATGGCTACACCTTC
abundance: NA
j_gene: TRBJ1-2
d_gene: NA
v_gene: TRBV10-2